Listed below are T cell receptor beta chains from one sample, sequenced in a study of vaccination effects on CD4 cells after COVID-19. Repertoires were generated with immunoSEQ multiplex PCR, while TCRdb's copy carries only in-frame clones and drops some. The table includes approximately 45,000 clones, about 76% detected once. The antigens of these receptors remain unknown. Sequenced material: CD4+ T cells from PBMCs cultured without peptide, taken before COVID-19 vaccination. The receptors shown here come from a human donor who had a prior SARS-CoV-2 infection. The CDR3 runs from the conserved cysteine through the conserved F or W. D genes are given only for firm matches. A clone size is listed for some rows: how often the clone was seen (once, few, many), or a class if it is expanded.

j_call	clone_size	d_call	v_call	cdr3_nt	cdr3_aa
TRBJ2-5	-	-	TRBV19	TGTGCCAGTAGTATGCGACAACAAGAGACCCAGTACTTC	CASSMRQQETQYF
TRBJ1-5	-	TRBD1	TRBV10-3	TGTGCCATCCAGGACAGGGTAGGTCAGCCCCAGCATTTT	CAIQDRVGQPQHF
TRBJ2-5	-	-	TRBV7-8	TGTGCCAGCAGCTTAGAACCCCTCCAGACCCAGTACTTC	CASSLEPLQTQYF
TRBJ2-3	-	-	TRBV12-5	TGTGCTAGTGGTTTGTCTATAGGGGTGGGAGATACGCAGTATTTT	CASGLSIGVGDTQYF
TRBJ2-2	-	-	TRBV7-2	TGTGCCAGCAGCTTAGGGCGCACCGGGGAGCTGTTTTTT	CASSLGRTGELFF
TRBJ2-5	-	TRBD2	TRBV3-1/TRBV3-2	TGTGCCAGCAGCCAAGGGAGACTAGCGGGGCTCAAGACCCAGTACTTC	CASSQGRLAGLKTQYF
TRBJ2-6	-	-	TRBV30	TGTGCCTGGAGTATGGACTCTGGGGCCAACGTCCTGACTTTC	CAWSMDSGANVLTF
TRBJ2-3	-	-	TRBV5-5	TGTGCCAGCAGCGGATACAGCACAGATACGCAGTATTTT	CASSGYSTDTQYF
TRBJ1-4	-	-	TRBV7-9	TGTGCCAGCGGCCGGGGAAGTAATGAAAAACTGTTTTTT	CASGRGSNEKLFF
TRBJ2-7	-	-	TRBV11-2	TGTGCCAGCACCAGGAACTACGAGCAGTACTTC	CASTRNYEQYF
TRBJ2-3	-	TRBD2	TRBV18	TGTGCCAGCTCACCATCCAGCGGGGGGGGGATTGATACGCAGTATTTT	CASSPSSGGGIDTQYF
TRBJ2-7	few	TRBD2	TRBV5-1	TGCGCCAGCAGCTCCCCTAGCGGGAGGTCCTACGAGCAGTACTTC	CASSSPSGRSYEQYF
TRBJ2-2	-	-	TRBV9	TGTGCCAGCAGTTCCGGACTACTCGGGGAGCTGTTTTTT	CASSSGLLGELFF
TRBJ1-5	-	-	TRBV18	TGTGCCAGCTCACCACTACGGACGGGGGGAAATCAGCCCCAGCATTTT	CASSPLRTGGNQPQHF
TRBJ1-4	-	-	TRBV19	TGTGCCAGTAGGCGTGGACCTAGGAGGCCTAATGAAAAACTGTTTTTT	CASRRGPRRPNEKLFF
TRBJ2-5	few	TRBD2	TRBV7-3	TGTGCCAGCAGCCCGACTAGCGGCCAAGAGACCCAGTACTTC	CASSPTSGQETQYF
TRBJ2-7	-	TRBD2	TRBV6-5	TGTGCCAGCAGTTCAATTAGGACTAGCAAGGGCTACGAGCAGTACTTC	CASSSIRTSKGYEQYF
TRBJ2-7	few	TRBD1	TRBV4-3	TGCGCCAGCAGCCAAGAGGGGACAGGGCTCTACGAGCAGTACTTC	CASSQEGTGLYEQYF
TRBJ1-3	-	TRBD1	TRBV7-6	TGTGCCAGCAGCTTAGCTCAGGGGGCGAGGAGCACCATATATTTT	CASSLAQGARSTIYF
TRBJ1-3	-	-	TRBV20-1	TGCAGTGCTAGTGTGAGAAACACCATATATTTT	CSASVRNTIYF
TRBJ1-5	few	-	TRBV7-8	TGTGCCAGCAGCTACAGTTGGGGGCAGCCCCAGCATTTT	CASSYSWGQPQHF
TRBJ1-2	-	-	TRBV7-9	TGTGCCAGCAGCTTAGCCTCCGCGGGGGGGAATGGCTACACCTTC	CASSLASAGGNGYTF
TRBJ1-5	-	-	TRBV14	TGTGCCAGCAGCCCCCCCAAGAGACAGCCCCAGCATTTT	CASSPPKRQPQHF
TRBJ2-1	-	TRBD2	TRBV9	TGTGCCAGCAGCCAGAAAGCGGGGGGGCTTCACAATGAGCAGTTCTTC	CASSQKAGGLHNEQFF
TRBJ2-2	-	TRBD2	TRBV11-2	TGTGCCAGCAGCCTTCGTAGCGGGATAGGTACCGGGGAGCTGTTTTTT	CASSLRSGIGTGELFF
TRBJ2-1	-	-	TRBV5-1	TGCGCCAGCACACGGACTGGGTTAAGTGAGCAGTTCTTC	CASTRTGLSEQFF
TRBJ2-2	-	-	TRBV2	TGTGCCAGCAGTTTGATCGGGCTCGGCGGGGAGCTGTTTTTT	CASSLIGLGGELFF
TRBJ1-3	-	-	TRBV7-8	TGTGCCAGCAGCCCAACAGGGTACTCTGGAAACACCATATATTTT	CASSPTGYSGNTIYF
TRBJ1-1	-	-	TRBV7-2	TGTGCCAGCAGCTTAAAAAGGGTCCCGACTGAAGCTTTCTTT	CASSLKRVPTEAFF
TRBJ2-1	few	TRBD2	TRBV4-1	TGCGCCAGCAGCCCCGGACTAGCGGGAATGGGGTACAGGGGTGAGCAGTTCTTC	CASSPGLAGMGYRGEQFF